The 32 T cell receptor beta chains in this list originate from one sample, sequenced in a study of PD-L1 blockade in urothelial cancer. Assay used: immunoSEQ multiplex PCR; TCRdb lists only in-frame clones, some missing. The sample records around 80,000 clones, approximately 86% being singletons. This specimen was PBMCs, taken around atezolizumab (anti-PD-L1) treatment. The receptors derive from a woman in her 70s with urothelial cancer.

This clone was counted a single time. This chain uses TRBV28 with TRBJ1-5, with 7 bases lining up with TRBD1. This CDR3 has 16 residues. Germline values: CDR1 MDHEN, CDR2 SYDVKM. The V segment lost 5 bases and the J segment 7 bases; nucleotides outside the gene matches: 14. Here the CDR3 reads CASSPTRQGSRQPQHF. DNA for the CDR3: TGTGCCAGCAGTCCAACCCGACAGGGTTCCCGGCAGCCCCAGCATTTT. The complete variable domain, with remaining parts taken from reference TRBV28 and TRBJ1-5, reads DVKVTQSSRYLVKRTGEKVFLECVQDMDHENMFWYRQDPGLGLRLIYFSYDVKMKEKGDIPEGYSVSREKKERFSLILESASTNQTSMYLCASSPTRQGSRQPQHFGDGTRLSIL.

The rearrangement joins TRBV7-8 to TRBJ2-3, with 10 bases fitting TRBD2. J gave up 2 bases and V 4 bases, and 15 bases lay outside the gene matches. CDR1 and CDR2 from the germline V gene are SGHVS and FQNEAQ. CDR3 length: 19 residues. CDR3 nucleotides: TGTGCCAGCAGCTCAGGGTCGGCCCGGACTAGCGGCTACACAGATACGCAGTATTTT. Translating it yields CASSSGSARTSGYTDTQYF.

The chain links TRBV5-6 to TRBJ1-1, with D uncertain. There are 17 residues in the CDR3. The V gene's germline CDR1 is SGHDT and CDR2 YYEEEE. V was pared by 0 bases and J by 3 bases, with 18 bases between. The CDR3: CASSLAGFLSGYTEAFF. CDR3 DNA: TGTGCCAGCAGCTTGGCCGGGTTCCTCTCGGGGTACACTGAAGCTTTCTTT. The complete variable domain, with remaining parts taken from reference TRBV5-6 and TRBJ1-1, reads DAGVTQSPTHLIKTRGQQVTLRCSPKSGHDTVSWYQQALGQGPQFIFQYYEEEERQRGNFPDRFSGHQFPNYSSELNVNALLLGDSALYLCASSLAGFLSGYTEAFFGQGTRLTVV.

CDR3 loop: CASSSRTGVSYEQYF. CDR3 nucleotides: TGTGCCAGCAGTTCTAGGACAGGGGTCTCCTACGAGCAGTACTTC. The chain joins TRBV6-5 to TRBJ2-7; 9 bases align to TRBD1. V was clipped by 4 bases and J by 0 bases; unmatched bases: 4. The CDR3 has 15 residues. Germline V gene sequence: CDR1 MNHEY, CDR2 SVGAGI.

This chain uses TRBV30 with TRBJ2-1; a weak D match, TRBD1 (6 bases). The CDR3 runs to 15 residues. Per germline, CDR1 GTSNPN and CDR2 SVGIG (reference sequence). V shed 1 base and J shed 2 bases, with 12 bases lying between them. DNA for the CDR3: TGTGCCTGGAGTGGGACAGATTTTACCTACAATGAGCAGTTCTTC. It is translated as CAWSGTDFTYNEQFF.

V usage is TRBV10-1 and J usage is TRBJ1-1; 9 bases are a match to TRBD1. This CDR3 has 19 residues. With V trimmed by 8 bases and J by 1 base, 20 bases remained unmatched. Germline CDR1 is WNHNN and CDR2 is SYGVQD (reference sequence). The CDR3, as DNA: TGCGCCAGCTGTAACCGGGACAGGGCCCCAAGGACTACGAACACTGAAGCTTTCTTT. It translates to CASCNRDRAPRTTNTEAFF.

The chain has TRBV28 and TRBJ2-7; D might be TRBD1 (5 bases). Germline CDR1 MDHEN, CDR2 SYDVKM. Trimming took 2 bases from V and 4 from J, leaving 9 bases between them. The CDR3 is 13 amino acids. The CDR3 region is CASSLSGAYEQYF. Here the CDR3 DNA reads TGTGCCAGCAGTTTAAGTGGGGCTTACGAGCAGTACTTC.

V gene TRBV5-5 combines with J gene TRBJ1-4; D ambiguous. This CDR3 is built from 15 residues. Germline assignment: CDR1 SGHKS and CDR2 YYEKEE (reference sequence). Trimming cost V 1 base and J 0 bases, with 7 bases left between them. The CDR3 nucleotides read TGTGCCAGCAGCTTGAGCCCTGCAACTAATGAAAAACTGTTTTTT. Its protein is CASSLSPATNEKLFF.

Written as DNA, the CDR3 is TGCGCCAGCAGCCAGACTCCGGGACAGGGTTACGAGCAGTACTTC. This translates into CASSQTPGQGYEQYF. The chain links TRBV4-1 to TRBJ2-7; TRBD1 aligns across 9 bases. V lost 3 bases to trimming and J lost 4 bases; unmatched junction nucleotides: 7. This CDR3 region has 15 residues. Germline V CDR1 and CDR2: MGHRA, YSYEKL.

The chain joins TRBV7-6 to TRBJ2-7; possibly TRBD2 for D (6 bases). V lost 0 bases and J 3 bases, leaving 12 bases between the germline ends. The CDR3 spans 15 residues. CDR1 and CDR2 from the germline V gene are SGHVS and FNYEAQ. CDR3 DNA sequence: TGTGCCAGCAGCTTAGCGCGCGGGAAGAGCTACGAGCAGTACTTC. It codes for CASSLARGKSYEQYF.

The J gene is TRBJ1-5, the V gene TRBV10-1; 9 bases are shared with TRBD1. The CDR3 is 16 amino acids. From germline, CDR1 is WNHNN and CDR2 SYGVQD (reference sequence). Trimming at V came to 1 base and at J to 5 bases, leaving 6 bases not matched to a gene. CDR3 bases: TGCGCCAGCAGTGAGTTCCGGGACAGGGACTATCAGCCCCAGCATTTT. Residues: CASSEFRDRDYQPQHF.

CDR3 sequence: CASSLKVGDYNEQFF. The CDR3 nucleotides are TGTGCCAGCAGCTTAAAAGTAGGGGACTACAATGAGCAGTTCTTC. The rearrangement joins TRBV5-4 to TRBJ2-1, with a tentative D call TRBD1 (5 bases). V was clipped by 2 bases and J by 3 bases, with 12 bases between them. The CDR3 is 15 residues long. CDR1 and CDR2 from the germline V gene are SGHNT and YYREEE (reference sequence). Full variable domain (outside the CDR3, taken from reference TRBV5-4 and TRBJ2-1): ETGVTQSPTHLIKTRGQQVTLRCSSQSGHNTVSWYQQALGQGPQFIFQYYREEENGRGNFPPRFSGLQFPNYSSELNVNALELDDSALYLCASSLKVGDYNEQFFGPGTRLTVL.

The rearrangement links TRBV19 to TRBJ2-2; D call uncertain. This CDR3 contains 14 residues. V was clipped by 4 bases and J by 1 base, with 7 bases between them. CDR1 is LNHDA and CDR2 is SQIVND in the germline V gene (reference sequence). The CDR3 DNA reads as TGTGCCAGTAGTACTGAGGTGAACACCGGGGAGCTGTTTTTT. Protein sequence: CASSTEVNTGELFF.

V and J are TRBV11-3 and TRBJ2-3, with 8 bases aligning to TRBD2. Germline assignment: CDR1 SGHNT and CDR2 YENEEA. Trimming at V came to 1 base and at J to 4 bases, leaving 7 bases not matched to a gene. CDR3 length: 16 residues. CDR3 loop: CASSLGPGLGADTQYF. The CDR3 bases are TGTGCCAGCAGCTTAGGCCCGGGACTAGGAGCAGATACGCAGTATTTT.

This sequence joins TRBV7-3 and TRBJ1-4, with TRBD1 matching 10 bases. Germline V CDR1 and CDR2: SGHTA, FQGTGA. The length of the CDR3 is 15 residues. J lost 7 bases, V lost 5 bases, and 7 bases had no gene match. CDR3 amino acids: CASSLTGGVGEKLFF. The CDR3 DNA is TGTGCCAGCAGCCTGACAGGGGGCGTTGGTGAAAAACTGTTTTTT.

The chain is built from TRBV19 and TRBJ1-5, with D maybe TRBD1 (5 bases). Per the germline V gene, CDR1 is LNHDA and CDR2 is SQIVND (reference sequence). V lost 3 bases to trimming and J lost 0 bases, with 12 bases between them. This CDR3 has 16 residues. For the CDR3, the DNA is TGTGCCAGTAGTATTTGGGAAGGGGATAGCAATCAGCCCCAGCATTTT. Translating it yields CASSIWEGDSNQPQHF.

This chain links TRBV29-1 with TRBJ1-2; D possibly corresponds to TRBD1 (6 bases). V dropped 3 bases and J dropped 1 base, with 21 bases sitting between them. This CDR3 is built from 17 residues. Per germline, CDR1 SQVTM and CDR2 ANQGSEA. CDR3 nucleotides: TGCAGCGTTGATGCCTTACAGGGAGAAAGAGATAACTATGGCTACACCTTC. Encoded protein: CSVDALQGERDNYGYTF.

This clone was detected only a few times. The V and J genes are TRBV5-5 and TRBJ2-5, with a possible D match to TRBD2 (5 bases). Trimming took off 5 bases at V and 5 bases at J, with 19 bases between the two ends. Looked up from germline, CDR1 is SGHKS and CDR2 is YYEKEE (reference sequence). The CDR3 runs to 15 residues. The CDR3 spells CASRFESGVGETQYF. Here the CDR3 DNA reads TGTGCCAGCAGATTTGAGTCCGGGGTAGGGGAGACCCAGTACTTC.

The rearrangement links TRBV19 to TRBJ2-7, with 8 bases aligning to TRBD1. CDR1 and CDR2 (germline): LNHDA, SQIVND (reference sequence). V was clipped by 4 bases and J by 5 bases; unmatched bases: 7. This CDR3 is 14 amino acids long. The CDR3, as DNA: TGTGCCAGTAGTAACCAGGGGGCGAGGCACGAGCAGTACTTC. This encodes CASSNQGARHEQYF.

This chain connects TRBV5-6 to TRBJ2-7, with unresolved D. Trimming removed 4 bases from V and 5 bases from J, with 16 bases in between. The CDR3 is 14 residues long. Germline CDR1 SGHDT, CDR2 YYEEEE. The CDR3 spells CASSAFLSGDEQYF. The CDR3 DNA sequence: TGTGCCAGCAGCGCCTTCTTGTCAGGCGACGAGCAGTACTTC.

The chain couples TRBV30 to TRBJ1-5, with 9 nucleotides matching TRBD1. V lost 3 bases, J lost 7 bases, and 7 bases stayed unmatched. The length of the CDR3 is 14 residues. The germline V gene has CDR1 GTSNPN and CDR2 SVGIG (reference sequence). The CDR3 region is CAWSVQGARQPQHF. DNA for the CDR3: TGTGCCTGGAGCGTACAGGGGGCGCGACAGCCCCAGCATTTT.

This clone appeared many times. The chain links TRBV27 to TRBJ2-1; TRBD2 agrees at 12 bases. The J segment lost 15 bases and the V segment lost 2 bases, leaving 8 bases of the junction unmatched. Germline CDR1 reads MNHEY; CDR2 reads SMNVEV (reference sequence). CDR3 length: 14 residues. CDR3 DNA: TGTGCCAGCAGTTTAACTCTAGCGGGAGGGCCTCCGTTCTTC. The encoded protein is CASSLTLAGGPPFF.

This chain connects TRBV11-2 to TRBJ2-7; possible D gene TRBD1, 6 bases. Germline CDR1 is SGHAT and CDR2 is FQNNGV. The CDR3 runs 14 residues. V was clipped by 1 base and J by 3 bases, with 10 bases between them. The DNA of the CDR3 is TGTGCCAGCAGCTTAGGACGGGACATCTACGAGCAGTACTTC. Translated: CASSLGRDIYEQYF.

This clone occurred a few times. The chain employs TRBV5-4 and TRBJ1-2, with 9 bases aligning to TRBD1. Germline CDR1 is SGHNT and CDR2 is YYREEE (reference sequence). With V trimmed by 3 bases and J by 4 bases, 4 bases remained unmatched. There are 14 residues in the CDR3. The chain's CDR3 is CASSSGTGFYGYTF. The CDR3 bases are TGTGCCAGCAGCTCCGGGACAGGGTTCTATGGCTACACCTTC.

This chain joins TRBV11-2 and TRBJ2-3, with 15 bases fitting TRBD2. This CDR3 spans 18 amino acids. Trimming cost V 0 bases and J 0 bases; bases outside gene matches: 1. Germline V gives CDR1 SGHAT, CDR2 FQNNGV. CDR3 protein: CASSLEGLAGGSTDTQYF. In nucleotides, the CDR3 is TGTGCCAGCAGCTTAGAGGGACTAGCGGGAGGCAGCACAGATACGCAGTATTTT.

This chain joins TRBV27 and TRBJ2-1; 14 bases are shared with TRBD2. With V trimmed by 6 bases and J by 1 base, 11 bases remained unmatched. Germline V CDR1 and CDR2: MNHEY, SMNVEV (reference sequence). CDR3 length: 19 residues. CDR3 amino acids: CASSSIEGLAGESYNEQFF. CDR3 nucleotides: TGTGCCAGCAGCTCCATAGAGGGACTAGCGGGAGAGTCCTACAATGAGCAGTTCTTC.

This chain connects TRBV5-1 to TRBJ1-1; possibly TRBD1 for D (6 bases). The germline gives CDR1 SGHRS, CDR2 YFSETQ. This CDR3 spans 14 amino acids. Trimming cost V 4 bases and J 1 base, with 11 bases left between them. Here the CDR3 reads CASSLGQSNTEAFF. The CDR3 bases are TGCGCCAGCAGCCTCGGACAGTCGAACACTGAAGCTTTCTTT.

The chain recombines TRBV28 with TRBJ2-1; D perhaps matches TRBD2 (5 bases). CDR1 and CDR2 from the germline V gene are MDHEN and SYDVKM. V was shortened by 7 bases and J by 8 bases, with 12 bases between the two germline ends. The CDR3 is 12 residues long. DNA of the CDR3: TGTGCCAGCACCCCCCGGCGGGATGAGCAGTTCTTC. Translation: CASTPRRDEQFF.

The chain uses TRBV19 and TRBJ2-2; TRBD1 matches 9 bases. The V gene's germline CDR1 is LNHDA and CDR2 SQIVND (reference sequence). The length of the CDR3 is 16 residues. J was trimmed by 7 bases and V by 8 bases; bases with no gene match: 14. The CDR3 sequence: CASLQRPGQGYGELFF. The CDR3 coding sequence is TGTGCCAGTTTACAACGGCCGGGACAGGGTTACGGGGAGCTGTTTTTT. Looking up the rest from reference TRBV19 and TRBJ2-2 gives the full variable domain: DGGITQSPKYLFRKEGQNVTLSCEQNLNHDAMYWYRQDPGQGLRLIYYSQIVNDFQKGDIAEGYSVSREKKESFPLTVTSAQKNPTAFYLCASLQRPGQGYGELFFGEGSRLTVL.

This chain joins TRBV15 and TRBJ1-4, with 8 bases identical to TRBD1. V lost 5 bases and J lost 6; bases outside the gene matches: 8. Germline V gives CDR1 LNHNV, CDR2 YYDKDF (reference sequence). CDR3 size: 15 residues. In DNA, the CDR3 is TGTGCCACCAGCGAAGGACAGGGCGGGGATGAAAAACTGTTTTTT. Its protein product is CATSEGQGGDEKLFF. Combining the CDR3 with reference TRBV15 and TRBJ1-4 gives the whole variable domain DAMVIQNPRYQVTQFGKPVTLSCSQTLNHNVMYWYQQKSSQAPKLLFHYYDKDFNNEADTPDNFQSRRPNTSFCFLDIRSPGLGDTAMYLCATSEGQGGDEKLFFGSGTQLSVL.

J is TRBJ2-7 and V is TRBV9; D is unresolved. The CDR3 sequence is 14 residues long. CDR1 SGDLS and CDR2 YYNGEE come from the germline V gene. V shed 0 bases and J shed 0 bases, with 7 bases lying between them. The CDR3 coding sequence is TGTGCCAGCAGCGTAGGAGGTAACTCCTACGAGCAGTACTTC. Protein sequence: CASSVGGNSYEQYF.

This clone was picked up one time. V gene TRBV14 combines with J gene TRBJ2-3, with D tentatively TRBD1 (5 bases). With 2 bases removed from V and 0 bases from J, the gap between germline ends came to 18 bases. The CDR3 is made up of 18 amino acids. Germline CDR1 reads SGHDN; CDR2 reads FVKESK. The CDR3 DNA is TGTGCCAGCAGCCAATCACCTGGGCTAGGGGCTAGCACAGATACGCAGTATTTT. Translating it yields CASSQSPGLGASTDTQYF.